The 27 T cell receptor beta chains below come from one sample, sequenced in a study of CD8 T cells in ankylosing spondylitis. Each CDR3 protein is one row after TCRdb ran MiXCR on the 5' RACE reads. The data show fewer than 350,000 distinct CDR3 sequences, more than 9% seen once. Source material: blood, either unsorted or a sorted T cell fraction (not recorded which). The receptors were sampled from a female donor with ankylosing spondylitis or in good health (not recorded which).

This clonotype has a count of ten or more. This chain uses TRBV7-2 with TRBJ2-1, with D perhaps TRBD2 (5 bases). With 6 bases removed from V and 9 bases from J, the gap between germline ends came to 12 bases. From germline, CDR1 is SGHTA and CDR2 FQGNSA. The CDR3 totals 12 residues. CDR3 loop: CASRSLAGEQFF. CDR3 coding DNA: TGTGCCAGCAGATCTCTAGCTGGTGAGCAGTTCTTC. The full variable domain, completed using reference TRBV7-2 and TRBJ2-1, is GAGVSQSPSNKVTEKGKDVELRCDPISGHTALYWYRQSLGQGLEFLIYFQGNSAPDKSGLPSDRFSAERTGGSVSTLTIQRTQQEDSAVYLCASRSLAGEQFFGPGTRLTVL.

This clonotype has a handful of counts. The rearrangement links TRBV2 to TRBJ1-1, with D possibly being TRBD1 (6 bases). The germline CDR1 and CDR2 sequences are SNHLY and FYNNEI. The CDR3 length is 14 residues. Deletions cut 11 bases from V and 3 bases from J, with 19 bases between. The CDR3 reads CAPTSTGMDTEAFF. As DNA, the CDR3 is TGTGCCCCCACGTCGACAGGAATGGACACTGAAGCTTTCTTT.

This clonotype was seen many times. CDR3 residues: CASSLSRDVYNEQFF. As DNA, the CDR3 is TGTGCCAGCAGCTTATCGCGGGACGTCTACAATGAGCAGTTCTTC. The chain uses TRBV7-2 and TRBJ2-1, with a tentative D call TRBD2 (6 bases). Germline values: CDR1 SGHTA, CDR2 FQGNSA. CDR3 length equals 15 residues. V was pared by 2 bases and J by 3 bases, with 11 bases between.

This clonotype has a count of ten or more. The J gene is TRBJ2-7, the V gene TRBV29-1, with 7 nucleotides matching TRBD2. The CDR3 length is 15 residues. The trim removed 6 bases at V and 2 bases at J, leaving 13 bases unmatched. Germline V gene lookup returns CDR1 SQVTM and CDR2 ANQGSEA. The DNA of the CDR3 is TGCAGCGTATACCAACCGGGACTACATACCTACGAGCAGTACTTC. Its protein is CSVYQPGLHTYEQYF.

This clonotype was counted at least ten times. The chain uses TRBV6-4 and TRBJ2-2; TRBD2 might be the D (5 bases). Germline V gives CDR1 MRHNA, CDR2 SNTAGT. The CDR3 runs to 14 residues. Trimming stripped 8 bases from V and 6 bases from J, with 16 bases between. CDR3 amino acids: CASRLRYGAGELFF. The CDR3 DNA sequence: TGTGCCAGCCGATTACGATACGGGGCCGGGGAGCTGTTTTTT.

This clonotype showed up many times. CDR3 sequence: CASSQGGFAGELFF. The CDR3 nucleotides read TGCGCCAGCAGCCAAGGGGGTTTCGCCGGGGAGCTGTTTTTT. This chain links TRBV4-3 with TRBJ2-2; D unresolved. Germline V gene data show CDR1 as LGHNA and CDR2 as YSLEER. The CDR3 runs 14 residues. V was pared by 1 base and J by 6 bases, with 9 bases between.

This clonotype occurred many times. The CDR3 region has the DNA TGTGCCAGCAGGCGAAACCAGGGACCTAATGAAAAACTGTTTTTT. The encoded protein is CASRRNQGPNEKLFF. This rearrangement joins TRBV27 to TRBJ1-4; perhaps TRBD1 as D (5 bases). This CDR3 comprises 15 residues. V shed 6 bases and J shed 3 bases, with 14 bases lying between them. The germline V gene encodes CDR1 MNHEY and CDR2 SMNVEV (reference sequence).

This clonotype was observed at least ten times. This rearrangement joins TRBV29-1 to TRBJ2-7; 7 bases line up with TRBD1. Germline V CDR1 and CDR2: SQVTM, ANQGSEA. J was trimmed by 3 bases and V by 4 bases; bases with no gene match: 3. The CDR3 is 12 amino acids. The CDR3 loop is CSVGQGNYEQYF. CDR3 sequence (DNA): TGCAGCGTTGGACAGGGCAACTACGAGCAGTACTTC.

V gene TRBV12-3 or TRBV12-4 combines with J gene TRBJ2-7, with D tentatively TRBD1 (5 bases). The CDR3 has 13 residues. The V gene lost 6 bases and the J gene lost 5 bases, with 14 bases spanning the gap. This CDR3 is CASRGRGDHEQYF. DNA for the CDR3: TGTGCCAGCAGAGGAAGGGGTGACCACGAGCAGTACTTC.

The sample holds many counts of this clonotype. This chain links TRBV29-1 with TRBJ2-4; TRBD2 might be the D (7 bases). The CDR3 has 12 amino acids. The V end was cut by 7 bases, the J end by 8 bases, with 15 bases between. Germline V gene lookup returns CDR1 SQVTM and CDR2 ANQGSEA. CDR3 coding DNA: TGCAGCGCTGCCTTAGGGGGGGACATTCAGTACTTC. Amino acids: CSAALGGDIQYF.

A word on this clonotype: This clone may be a read error of a much larger clone one base away. Without the conserved terminal phenylalanine or tryptophan, this CDR3 likely stems from a read error. The chain recombines TRBV5-1 with TRBJ1-1, with no clear D. The germline V and J ends were trimmed by 4 bases and 4 bases, with 11 bases remaining between them. The V gene's germline CDR1 is SGHRS and CDR2 YFSETQ. The CDR3 is made up of 13 amino acids. The CDR3, as DNA: TGCGCCAGCAGCCGCCGTGGTGGCACTGAAGCTTTCCTT. It is translated as CASSRRGGTEAFL.

This clonotype was counted only a few times. The rearrangement links TRBV12-3 or TRBV12-4 to TRBJ2-2, with 7 positions matching TRBD1. V lost 3 bases and J lost 6; bases outside the gene matches: 16. The CDR3 runs to 18 residues. CDR3 in amino acids: CASSFPPRQGVWAGELFF. The CDR3 DNA follows: TGTGCCAGCAGTTTTCCGCCGAGACAGGGTGTATGGGCCGGGGAGCTGTTTTTT.

In this sample, this clonotype turned up many times. The chain employs TRBV5-1 and TRBJ2-5, with 12 positions matching TRBD2. Losses at the gene ends were 3 bases for V and 4 bases for J; bases not matched to a gene: 4. Per the germline V gene, CDR1 is SGHRS and CDR2 is YFSETQ. This CDR3 is built from 15 residues. CDR3 loop: CASSSGLAGIETQYF. The DNA for the CDR3 is TGCGCCAGCAGCTCGGGACTAGCGGGTATAGAGACCCAGTACTTC.

This clonotype was detected a few times. The chain is built from TRBV7-6 and TRBJ2-2; weak D call: TRBD2 (5 bases). CDR3 length: 16 residues. Germline values: CDR1 SGHVS, CDR2 FNYEAQ. The germline V and J ends were trimmed by 7 bases and 4 bases, with 19 bases remaining between them. The CDR3 nucleotides read TGTGCCAGCACCCCCGAGTTGAGAGGGAGCACCGGGGAGCTGTTTTTT. Translating gives CASTPELRGSTGELFF.

This clonotype was found many times. This rearrangement joins TRBV5-1 to TRBJ2-3; D is possibly TRBD1 or TRBD2 (6 bases each). CDR1 and CDR2 from the germline V gene are SGHRS and YFSETQ. The CDR3 length is 15 residues. The ends were cut back, 3 bases at V and 0 bases at J, with 11 bases in the middle. CDR3: CASSYDGGSTDTQYF. The CDR3 DNA is TGCGCCAGCAGCTATGACGGGGGCAGCACAGATACGCAGTATTTT.

Only one count was recorded for this clonotype. The chain combines TRBV10-3 with TRBJ2-7; the D gene is possibly TRBD2 (5 bases). The CDR3 runs to 15 residues. CDR1 ENHRY and CDR2 SYGVKD come from the germline V gene. Trimming shortened V by 7 bases and J by 2 bases, and 18 bases separated the two germline ends. As DNA, the CDR3 is TGTGCCATCAAGGAGGAGAGAGGCGCTCCCTACGAGCAGTACTTC. It yields the protein CAIKEERGAPYEQYF.

To note about this clonotype: Given a much more abundant clone one base away, this may be a read error. The chain employs TRBV27 and TRBJ2-7; 7 bases match TRBD1. Germline assignment: CDR1 MNHEY and CDR2 SMNVEV (reference sequence). The trim removed 0 bases at V and 8 bases at J, leaving 19 bases unmatched. The CDR3 covers 18 residues. Here the CDR3 reads CASSLSSPGQSPPRKQYF. The DNA for the CDR3 is TGTGCCAGCAGTTTATCGAGCCCGGGACAGTCTCCCCCTCGGAAGCAGTACTTC.

Many counts were recorded for this clonotype. The chain couples TRBV5-1 to TRBJ2-2; D unresolved. V was trimmed by 2 bases and J by 1 base, leaving 9 bases between them. The CDR3 length is 15 residues. Germline CDR1 and CDR2: SGHRS and YFSETQ. CDR3 sequence (DNA): TGCGCCAGCAGCTTCGGGCACCGGAACACCGGGGAGCTGTTTTTT. Translation gives CASSFGHRNTGELFF.

This clonotype was seen at least ten times. The chain uses TRBV27 and TRBJ2-3; 7 bases are a match to TRBD2. The CDR3 sequence is 16 residues long. The V gene end was trimmed by 5 bases and the J gene end by 2 bases; junction bases not matched to a gene: 10. Germline CDR1 reads MNHEY; CDR2 reads SMNVEV (reference sequence). CDR3 in amino acids: CASSPRAGRFTDTQYF. DNA of the CDR3: TGTGCCAGCAGTCCTAGAGCGGGGCGATTCACAGATACGCAGTATTTT.

This clonotype showed up many times. The chain couples TRBV5-6 to TRBJ2-1, with a weak D call TRBD2 (7 bases). The CDR3 spans 15 residues. The germline V gene encodes CDR1 SGHDT and CDR2 YYEEEE. V lost 1 base, J lost 6 bases, and 14 bases lay in between. The CDR3 here is CASSLKQGGSNEQFF. DNA for the CDR3: TGTGCCAGCAGCTTGAAACAGGGAGGGAGCAATGAGCAGTTCTTC. The variable domain in full, with the rest retrieved from reference TRBV5-6 and TRBJ2-1, is DAGVTQSPTHLIKTRGQQVTLRCSPKSGHDTVSWYQQALGQGPQFIFQYYEEEERQRGNFPDRFSGHQFPNYSSELNVNALLLGDSALYLCASSLKQGGSNEQFFGPGTRLTVL.

This clonotype has just one count. This may be a read error, as it is one base from a much larger clone. The rearrangement joins TRBV29-1 to TRBJ2-1, with D maybe TRBD1 (6 bases). The CDR3 covers 11 residues. Germline CDR1 is SQVTM and CDR2 is ANQGSEA. V lost 4 bases, J lost 9 bases, and 10 bases lay in between. The CDR3 DNA reads as TGCAGCGTTGGGGTAGGGGGTGAGCAGTTCTTC. It specifies CSVGVGGEQFF.

CDR3 sequence reads: CSARVTSGSSYNEQFF. In DNA, the CDR3 is TGCAGTGCTAGAGTCACTAGCGGGAGCTCCTACAATGAGCAGTTCTTC. The chain links TRBV20-1 to TRBJ2-1, with 11 bases lining up with TRBD2. CDR3 length: 16 amino acids. The V and J ends lost 1 base and 0 bases, in that order; junction bases with no gene match: 2. Germline V lookup: CDR1 DFQATT, CDR2 SNEGSKA (reference sequence).

This clonotype was recorded at least ten times. V gene TRBV12-3 or TRBV12-4 combines with J gene TRBJ2-7, with 7 bases identical to TRBD1. There are 14 residues in the CDR3. Losses at the gene ends were 7 bases for V and 1 base for J; bases not matched to a gene: 7. CDR3 nucleotide sequence: TGTGCCAGCACCATGACAGGGCAGTCCTACGAGCAGTACTTC. Its protein is CASTMTGQSYEQYF.

This clonotype was recorded at least ten times. The chain has TRBV20-1 and TRBJ1-4; 7 nucleotides match TRBD1. The CDR3 has 13 amino acids. Germline V lookup: CDR1 DFQATT, CDR2 SNEGSKA (reference sequence). The V and J ends lost 5 bases and 8 bases, in that order; junction bases with no gene match: 8. As DNA, the CDR3 is TGCAGTGCTGACCGGGACAGTACAGAAAAACTGTTTTTT. Its translation is CSADRDSTEKLFF.

This clonotype was seen many times. The rearrangement uses TRBV12-3 or TRBV12-4 and TRBJ1-3; D is ambiguous. Trimming pared 6 bases from V and 2 bases from J, leaving 2 bases between. The CDR3 totals 11 residues. This CDR3 is CASRTGNTIYF. The DNA for the CDR3 is TGTGCCAGCAGAACTGGAAACACCATATATTTT.

At least ten counts were recorded for this clonotype. The V call is TRBV29-1, the J call TRBJ2-7; 12 positions match TRBD2. The CDR3 loop spans 15 amino acids. CDR1 and CDR2 from the germline V gene are SQVTM and ANQGSEA. With V trimmed by 6 bases and J by 0 bases, 6 bases remained unmatched. Here the CDR3 reads CSVLAGGRTSYEQYF. The DNA for the CDR3 is TGCAGCGTCCTAGCGGGAGGGCGTACCTCCTACGAGCAGTACTTC.

This clonotype has a count of ten or more. The J gene is TRBJ1-5, the V gene TRBV7-2; tentatively, D is TRBD1 (5 bases). CDR3 size: 14 residues. Germline loops: CDR1 SGHTA, CDR2 FQGNSA. The germline V and J ends were trimmed by 5 bases and 4 bases, with 12 bases remaining between them. CDR3 region: CASSVQALNQPQHF. The DNA for the CDR3 is TGTGCCAGCAGCGTACAGGCCCTTAATCAGCCCCAGCATTTT.